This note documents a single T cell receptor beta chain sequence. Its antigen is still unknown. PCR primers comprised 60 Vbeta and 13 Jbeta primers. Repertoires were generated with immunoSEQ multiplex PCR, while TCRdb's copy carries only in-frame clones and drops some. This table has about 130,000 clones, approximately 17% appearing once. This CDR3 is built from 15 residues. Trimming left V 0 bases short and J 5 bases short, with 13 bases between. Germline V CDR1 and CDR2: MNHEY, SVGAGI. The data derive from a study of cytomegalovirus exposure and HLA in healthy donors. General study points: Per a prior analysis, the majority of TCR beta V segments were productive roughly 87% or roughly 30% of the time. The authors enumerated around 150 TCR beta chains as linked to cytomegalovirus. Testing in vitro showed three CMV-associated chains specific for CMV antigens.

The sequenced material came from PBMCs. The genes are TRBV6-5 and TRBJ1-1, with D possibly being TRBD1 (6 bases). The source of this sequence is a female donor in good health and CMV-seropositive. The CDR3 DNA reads TGTGCCAGCAGTTACTCGGCGGGGGCGAGGACTGAAGCTTTCTTT. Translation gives CASSYSAGARTEAFF.